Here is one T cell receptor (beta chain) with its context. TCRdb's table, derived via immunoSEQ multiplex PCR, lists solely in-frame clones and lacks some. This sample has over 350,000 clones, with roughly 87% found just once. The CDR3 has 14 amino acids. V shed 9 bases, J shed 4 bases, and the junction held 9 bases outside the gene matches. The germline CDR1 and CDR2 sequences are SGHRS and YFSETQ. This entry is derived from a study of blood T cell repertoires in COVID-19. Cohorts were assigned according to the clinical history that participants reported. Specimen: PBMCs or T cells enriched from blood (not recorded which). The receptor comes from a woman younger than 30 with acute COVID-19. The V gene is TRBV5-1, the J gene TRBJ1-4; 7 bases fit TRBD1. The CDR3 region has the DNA TGCGCCACCAAACGGGACAGCGTTAATGAAAAACTGTTTTTT. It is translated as CATKRDSVNEKLFF. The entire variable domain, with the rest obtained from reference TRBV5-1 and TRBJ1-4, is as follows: KAGVTQTPRYLIKTRGQQVTLSCSPISGHRSVSWYQQTPGQGLQFLFEYFSETQRNKGNFPGRFSGRQFSNSRSEMNVSTLELGDSALYLCATKRDSVNEKLFFGSGTQLSVL.